This TCR beta chain emerged from a study of cytomegalovirus exposure and HLA in healthy donors. In germline, CDR1 is LNHDA, CDR2 SQIVND (reference sequence). The CDR3 is made up of 16 amino acids. V shed 3 bases and J shed 2 bases, with 14 bases lying between them. The data were produced by immunoSEQ multiplex PCR, yet TCRdb's version contains in-frame clones alone and is incomplete. The sample holds roughly 220,000 clones, around nine tenths seen once. This chain joins TRBV19 and TRBJ1-5; D may be TRBD1 (6 bases). The receptor's source is a woman aged 18-35 years in good health and CMV-seronegative. The sequenced sample was PBMCs. CDR3 region: CASSIRGQTGNQPQHF. CDR3 DNA: TGTGCCAGTAGTATTAGAGGACAGACCGGCAATCAGCCCCAGCATTTT. Full variable domain (missing parts from reference TRBV19 and TRBJ1-5): DGGITQSPKYLFRKEGQNVTLSCEQNLNHDAMYWYRQDPGQGLRLIYYSQIVNDFQKGDIAEGYSVSREKKESFPLTVTSAQKNPTAFYLCASSIRGQTGNQPQHFGDGTRLSIL.